The sequence of this T cell receptor beta chain was determined in a study of T cell responses to AZD1222 COVID-19 vaccine. Assay used: immunoSEQ multiplex PCR; TCRdb lists only in-frame clones, some missing. The sample includes 80,000 or so clones, 70% to 90% of them seen just once. This clone was recorded a few times. The clonotype was recovered from an adult in good health. Sequenced material: peripheral blood, taken on day 0 of AZD1222 vaccination.

The CDR3 DNA reads TGCGCCAGCAGCCAAGTAGGGGGGAACACTGAAGCTTTCTTT. Translation: CASSQVGGNTEAFF. The chain uses TRBV4-1 and TRBJ1-1, with D maybe TRBD1 (6 bases). The CDR3 has 14 residues. The V end was cut by 1 base, the J end by 1 base, with 7 bases between. CDR1 and CDR2 from the germline V gene are MGHRA and YSYEKL.